Listed below are T cell receptor beta chains from one sample, sequenced in a study of T cell responses to AZD1222 COVID-19 vaccine. Only in-frame clones appear in the TCRdb table, and some are missing; sequencing was by immunoSEQ multiplex PCR. The sample holds 150,000 to 200,000 clones, about 91% seen once. Sequencing was performed on peripheral blood, taken 28 days after the second AZD1222 dose. These receptors were collected from an adult who received the AZD1222 COVID-19 vaccine. Each CDR3 is given with its conserved first and last residue. D genes are given only for firm matches. Only part of the rows carry a size: once, few, many, or a class if the clone is expanded.

TRBJ2-3,NA,TRBD1,TRBV13,TGTGCCAGCAGCTTTAGGGGGCAAGATACGCAGTATTTT,CASSFRGQDTQYF
TRBJ1-1,NA,NA,TRBV10-3,TGTGCCATCAAACAGTCAGCCATGAACACTGAAGCTTTCTTT,CAIKQSAMNTEAFF
TRBJ1-2,NA,NA,TRBV5-1,TGCGCCAGCAGCTTGGGAAGGATAGACTACACCTTC,CASSLGRIDYTF
TRBJ1-6,NA,NA,TRBV2,TGTGCCAGCAGTCCTCGGCCTAGGGATTCACCCCTCCACTTT,CASSPRPRDSPLHF
TRBJ2-7,NA,TRBD2,TRBV27,TGTGCCAGCAGTTTTCAAGCGGGGGGGGCGAGCTCCTACGAGCAGTACTTC,CASSFQAGGASSYEQYF
TRBJ1-2,NA,NA,TRBV27,TGTGCCAGCAGTTCAGGGTACCCCTATGGCTACACCTTC,CASSSGYPYGYTF
TRBJ1-1,NA,NA,TRBV2,TGTGCCAGCAGCCGTCTCGAAAAAGCTTTCTTT,CASSRLEKAFF
TRBJ1-2,NA,NA,TRBV7-9,TGTGCCAGCAGCTTAATTGGCGAGGATGGCTACACCTTC,CASSLIGEDGYTF
TRBJ2-1,NA,TRBD2,TRBV9,TGTGCCAGCAGCCCGACGGGACTAGCGGGGCCATTGGAGCAGTTCTTC,CASSPTGLAGPLEQFF
TRBJ1-1,NA,NA,TRBV10-3,TGTGCCATCAGTGAGTCAGGGCAGGGAGTCACTGAAGCTTTCTTT,CAISESGQGVTEAFF
TRBJ1-1,NA,TRBD1,TRBV27,TGTGCCAGCAGCCCCAGACAGGGGGTAAACACTGAAGCTTTCTTT,CASSPRQGVNTEAFF
TRBJ2-7,NA,NA,TRBV2,TGTGCCAGCAGTGAACTGGCCAGGGTCTACGAGCAGTACTTC,CASSELARVYEQYF
TRBJ1-5,NA,NA,TRBV2,TGTGCCAGCGGCGGGGGGTGGCAGCCCCAGCATTTT,CASGGGWQPQHF
TRBJ1-3,NA,TRBD1,TRBV10-2,TGCGCCAGCAGCCCCGACAGGGGAGGAAACACCATATATTTT,CASSPDRGGNTIYF
TRBJ1-4,NA,TRBD1,TRBV5-6,TGTGCCAGCAGCTTGGGGTCAGGGGGCGGCTCTAATGAAAAACTGTTTTTT,CASSLGSGGGSNEKLFF
TRBJ2-3,NA,NA,TRBV7-9,TGTGCCAGCAGCTTACTAGATACGCAGTATTTT,CASSLLDTQYF
TRBJ1-2,NA,NA,TRBV11-2,TGTGCCAGCAGCTCCTCCAGGGGCATTAAGGGGAACTATGGCTACACCTTC,CASSSSRGIKGNYGYTF
TRBJ1-6,NA,NA,TRBV5-1,TGCGCCAGCAGCGTTTCAGTGGATAATTCACCCCTCCACTTT,CASSVSVDNSPLHF
TRBJ2-7,NA,NA,TRBV11-3,TGTGCCAGCAGCTTGGACGGGGCCTACGAGCAGTACTTC,CASSLDGAYEQYF
TRBJ1-5,NA,NA,TRBV12-5,TGTGCTAGTGGTTTGGTACTTGGAGGGTATAGCAATCAGCCCCAGCATTTT,CASGLVLGGYSNQPQHF
TRBJ2-1,NA,TRBD2,TRBV9,TGTGCCAGCAGCGTAGGAGCGGGGGGGAACAATGAGCAGTTCTTC,CASSVGAGGNNEQFF
TRBJ2-2,once,NA,TRBV6-6,TGTGCCAGCAGTCTAGCAATGGGCACCGGGGAGCTGTTTTTT,CASSLAMGTGELFF
TRBJ1-5,NA,NA,TRBV11-2,TGTGCCAGCAGCGCGGGCCGGGACCCCCGCAATCAGCCCCAGCATTTT,CASSAGRDPRNQPQHF
TRBJ2-7,NA,NA,TRBV11-2,TGTGCCAGCAGCTCGAACGAGGGGTTAGGGGAGCAGTACTTC,CASSSNEGLGEQYF
TRBJ2-3,NA,NA,TRBV7-9,TGTGCCAGCAGCCCCAGCGGGACAGATACGCAGTATTTT,CASSPSGTDTQYF
TRBJ2-7,NA,TRBD1,TRBV19,TGTGCCAGTAGAGCAACCTCCGGGACAGACCTCTACGAGCAGTACTTC,CASRATSGTDLYEQYF
TRBJ2-1,NA,NA,TRBV7-2,TGTGCCAGCAGCTTTGGACAGCTGGGCGATGAGCAGTTCTTC,CASSFGQLGDEQFF
TRBJ1-2,NA,TRBD1,TRBV7-9,TGTGCCAGCAGCTTAGGTCAGGGGACAGTCTGGAGTAACTACACCTTC,CASSLGQGTVWSNYTF
TRBJ2-7,NA,TRBD1,TRBV5-1,TGCGCCAGCAGCTCCGGGACAGGCGTGAGGGAGCAGTACTTC,CASSSGTGVREQYF
TRBJ2-7,NA,NA,TRBV30,TGTGCCTGGAGTACAGGGAGTTTTGGAGTAAGCGAGCAGTACTTC,CAWSTGSFGVSEQYF
TRBJ2-7,NA,NA,TRBV7-2,TGTGCCAGCAGCACTCCCTACGAGCAGTACTTC,CASSTPYEQYF
TRBJ1-3,few,NA,TRBV11-2,TGTGCCAGCAGCCTACCCTTCTCTGGAAACACCATATATTTT,CASSLPFSGNTIYF
TRBJ2-2,NA,NA,TRBV5-1,TGCGCCAGCCGGCTCGAGGGTGGCACCGGGGAGCTGTTTTTT,CASRLEGGTGELFF
TRBJ1-1,NA,TRBD1,TRBV5-4,TGTGCCAGCAGCTTGGGACAGGGAGGTTACACTGAAGCTTTCTTT,CASSLGQGGYTEAFF
TRBJ2-7,NA,NA,TRBV10-3,TGTGCCATCGCCACAGAACGGACAGCTACCTACGAGCAGTACTTC,CAIATERTATYEQYF
TRBJ2-1,once,TRBD2,TRBV9,TGTGCCAGCAGCGCCAGCGGGGGGGGCTACAATGAGCAGTTCTTC,CASSASGGGYNEQFF
TRBJ1-5,NA,NA,TRBV18,TGTGCCAGCTCACCCACCAGGGGAGAGGGTCAGCCCCAGCATTTT,CASSPTRGEGQPQHF
TRBJ1-3,NA,NA,TRBV9,TGTGCCAGCAGCGTAGGATCTGGAAACACCATATATTTT,CASSVGSGNTIYF
TRBJ1-6,NA,NA,TRBV5-1,TGCGCCAGCAGCGCTGTGGGGGCTAGGGGTAATTCACCCCTCCACTTT,CASSAVGARGNSPLHF
TRBJ2-5,NA,TRBD1,TRBV5-8,TGTGCCAGCAGCTTGGGACAGGGATCACAAGAGACCCAGTACTTC,CASSLGQGSQETQYF
TRBJ1-4,NA,TRBD1,TRBV7-2,TGTGCCAGCAGCACACCGGGACAGGGGGATGAAAAACTGTTTTTT,CASSTPGQGDEKLFF
TRBJ2-3,few,NA,TRBV19,TGTGCCAGTAGTATGCTAGCGCGGGCAGATACGCAGTATTTT,CASSMLARADTQYF
TRBJ1-2,NA,NA,TRBV6-5,TGTGCCAGCACCCCGGGTTATAACTATGGCTACACCTTC,CASTPGYNYGYTF
TRBJ1-1,NA,NA,TRBV6-5,TGTGCCAGCCCAGGGTGGACTGAAGCTTTCTTT,CASPGWTEAFF
TRBJ1-3,NA,NA,TRBV25-1,TGTGCCAGCAGTGATCTGGGGGCCCAAAACACCATATATTTT,CASSDLGAQNTIYF
TRBJ2-3,NA,NA,TRBV7-2,TGTGCCAGCAGCTTAGCGCTCTCCCGCCCGTACGCTACGCAGTATTTT,CASSLALSRPYATQYF
TRBJ2-7,NA,TRBD1,TRBV7-6,TGTGCCAGCAGCCACACCTCCGGGACAGTTTACGAGCAGTACTTC,CASSHTSGTVYEQYF
TRBJ2-1,NA,NA,TRBV18,TGTGCCAGCTCACCCCAGGGAGGGCAGTTCTTC,CASSPQGGQFF
TRBJ1-2,NA,NA,TRBV5-3,TGTGCCAGAAGCTTGTCTAGGGCCAACTATGGCTACACCTTC,CARSLSRANYGYTF
TRBJ1-2,NA,TRBD1,TRBV27,TGTGCCAGCAGTTCCCCTACCGCGGACAGGGGATTGTATGGCTACACCTTC,CASSSPTADRGLYGYTF
TRBJ1-2,NA,TRBD1,TRBV9,TGTGCCAGCAGCCCCCGACAGGGAGTAAGGGGCTACACCTTC,CASSPRQGVRGYTF
TRBJ1-5,NA,NA,TRBV2,TGTGCCAGCAGTGAATTAGGAACTCGGGGTCAGCCCCAGCATTTT,CASSELGTRGQPQHF
TRBJ1-3,NA,NA,TRBV5-5,TGTGCCAGCAGCTTGGCCGGAAACACCATATATTTT,CASSLAGNTIYF